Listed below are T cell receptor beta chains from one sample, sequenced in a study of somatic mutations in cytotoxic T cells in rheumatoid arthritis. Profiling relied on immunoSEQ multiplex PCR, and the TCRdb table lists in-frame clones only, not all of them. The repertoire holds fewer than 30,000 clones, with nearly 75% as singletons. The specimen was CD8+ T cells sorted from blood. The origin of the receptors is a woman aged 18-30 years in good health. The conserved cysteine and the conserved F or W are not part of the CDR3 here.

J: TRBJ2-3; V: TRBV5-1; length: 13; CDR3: ASSSSGGWTDTQY
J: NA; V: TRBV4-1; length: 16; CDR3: ASSQGLAGQWNVDEQY
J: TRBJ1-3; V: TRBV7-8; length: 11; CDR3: ASSPGGGNTIY
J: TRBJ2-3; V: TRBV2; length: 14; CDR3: ASSEGASISTDTQY
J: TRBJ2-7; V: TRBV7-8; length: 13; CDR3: ASSLEASGSYEQY
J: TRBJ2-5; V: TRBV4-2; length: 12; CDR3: ASSQGTGGETQY
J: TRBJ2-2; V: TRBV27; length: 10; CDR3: ASSPLGGELF
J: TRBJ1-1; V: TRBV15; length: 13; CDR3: ATSRDTEGSTEAF
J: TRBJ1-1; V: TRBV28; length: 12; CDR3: ASSPTTGNTEAF
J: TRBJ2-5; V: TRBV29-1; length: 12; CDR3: SVLTGLETETQY
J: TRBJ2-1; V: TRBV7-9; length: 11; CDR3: ASSFGLGDEQF
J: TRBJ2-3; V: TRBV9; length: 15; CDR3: ASSVAYRLAGGATQY
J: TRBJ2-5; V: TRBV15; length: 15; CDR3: ATSPPGTGMGQETQY
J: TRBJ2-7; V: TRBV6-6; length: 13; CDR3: ASSVDREASYEQY
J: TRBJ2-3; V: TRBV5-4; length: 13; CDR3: ASSPPELSTDTQY
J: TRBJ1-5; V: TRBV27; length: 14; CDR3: ASSLRGDFSNQPQH
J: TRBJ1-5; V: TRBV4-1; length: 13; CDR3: ASSHYRGDNQPQH
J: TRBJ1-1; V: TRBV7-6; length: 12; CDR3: ASDTPGTGTEAF
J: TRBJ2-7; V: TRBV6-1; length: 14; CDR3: ASSAGTSGATYEQY
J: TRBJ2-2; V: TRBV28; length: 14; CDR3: ASSTPGTANTGELF
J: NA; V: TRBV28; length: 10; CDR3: ASRTGLYEQY
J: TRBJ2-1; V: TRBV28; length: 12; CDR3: ASRVTSSYNEQF